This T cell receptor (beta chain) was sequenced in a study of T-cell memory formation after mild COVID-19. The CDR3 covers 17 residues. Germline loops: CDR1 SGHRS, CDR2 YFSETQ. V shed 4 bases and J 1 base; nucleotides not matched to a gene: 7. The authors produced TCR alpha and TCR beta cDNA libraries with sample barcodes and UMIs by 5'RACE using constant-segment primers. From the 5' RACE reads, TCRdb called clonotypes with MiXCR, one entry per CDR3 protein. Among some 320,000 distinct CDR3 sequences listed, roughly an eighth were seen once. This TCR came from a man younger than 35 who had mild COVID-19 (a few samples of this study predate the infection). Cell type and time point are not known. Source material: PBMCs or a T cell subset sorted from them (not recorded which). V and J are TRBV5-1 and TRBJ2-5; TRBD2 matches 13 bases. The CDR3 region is CASSPTSGGPLQETQYF. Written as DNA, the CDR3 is TGCGCCAGCAGCCCGACTAGCGGGGGGCCCCTCCAAGAGACCCAGTACTTC.